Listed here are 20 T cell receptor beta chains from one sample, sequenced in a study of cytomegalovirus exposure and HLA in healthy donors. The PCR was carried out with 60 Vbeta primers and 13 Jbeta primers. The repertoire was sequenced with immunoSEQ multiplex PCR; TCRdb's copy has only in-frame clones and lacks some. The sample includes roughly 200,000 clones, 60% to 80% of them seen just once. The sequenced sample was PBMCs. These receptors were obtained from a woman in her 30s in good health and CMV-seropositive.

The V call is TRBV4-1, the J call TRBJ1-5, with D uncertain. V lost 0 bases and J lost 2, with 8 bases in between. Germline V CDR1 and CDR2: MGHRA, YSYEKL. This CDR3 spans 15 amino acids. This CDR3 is CASSQDPAGNQPQHF. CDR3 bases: TGCGCCAGCAGCCAAGATCCGGCGGGCAATCAGCCCCAGCATTTT.

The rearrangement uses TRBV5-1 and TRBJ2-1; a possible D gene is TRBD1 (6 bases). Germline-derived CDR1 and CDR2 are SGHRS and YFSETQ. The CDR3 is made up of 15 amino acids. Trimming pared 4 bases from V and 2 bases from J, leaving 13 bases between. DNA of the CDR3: TGCGCCAGCAGCCCACCCCAGGGGCCCTACAATGAGCAGTTCTTC. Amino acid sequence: CASSPPQGPYNEQFF.

The CDR3 coding sequence is TGCGCCAGCAGCCCCGGGACAGTCTATAATTCACCCCTCCACTTT. It codes for CASSPGTVYNSPLHF. V and J are TRBV4-3 and TRBJ1-6, with 7 bases matching TRBD1. This CDR3 has 15 residues. Trimming cost V 4 bases and J 3 bases; bases outside gene matches: 3. Per the germline V gene, CDR1 is LGHNA and CDR2 is YSLEER.

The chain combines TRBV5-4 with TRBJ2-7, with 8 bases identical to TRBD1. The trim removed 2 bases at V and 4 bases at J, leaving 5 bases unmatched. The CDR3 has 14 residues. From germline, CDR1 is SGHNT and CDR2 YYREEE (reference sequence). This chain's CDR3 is CASSLRGQAYEQYF. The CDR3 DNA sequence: TGTGCCAGCAGCTTACGGGGACAGGCTTACGAGCAGTACTTC.

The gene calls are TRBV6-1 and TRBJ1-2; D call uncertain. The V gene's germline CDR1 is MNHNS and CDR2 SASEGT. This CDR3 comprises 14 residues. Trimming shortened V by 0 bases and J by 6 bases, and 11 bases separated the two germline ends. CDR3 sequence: CASSEAPSGDGYTF. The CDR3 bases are TGTGCCAGCAGTGAAGCGCCGAGCGGGGATGGCTACACCTTC.

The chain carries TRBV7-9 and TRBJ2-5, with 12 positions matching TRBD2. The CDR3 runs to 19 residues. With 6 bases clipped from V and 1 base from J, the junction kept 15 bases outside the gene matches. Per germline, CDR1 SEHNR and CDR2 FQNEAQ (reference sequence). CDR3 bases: TGTGCCAGCAGATCTAGGACTAGCGGGATCGAGGGCACCCAAGAGACCCAGTACTTC. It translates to CASRSRTSGIEGTQETQYF.

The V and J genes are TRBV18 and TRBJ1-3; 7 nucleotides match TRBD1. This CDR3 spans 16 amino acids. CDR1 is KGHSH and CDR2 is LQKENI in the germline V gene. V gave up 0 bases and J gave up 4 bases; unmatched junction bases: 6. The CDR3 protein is CASSPPEGAYGNTIYF. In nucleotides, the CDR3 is TGTGCCAGCTCACCACCGGAGGGGGCGTACGGAAACACCATATATTTT.

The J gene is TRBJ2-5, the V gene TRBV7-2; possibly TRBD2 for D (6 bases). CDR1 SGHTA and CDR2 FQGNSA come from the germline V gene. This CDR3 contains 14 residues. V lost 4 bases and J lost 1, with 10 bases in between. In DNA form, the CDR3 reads TGTGCCAGCAGCTCGCAAGCGGGCCAAGAGACCCAGTACTTC. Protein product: CASSSQAGQETQYF.

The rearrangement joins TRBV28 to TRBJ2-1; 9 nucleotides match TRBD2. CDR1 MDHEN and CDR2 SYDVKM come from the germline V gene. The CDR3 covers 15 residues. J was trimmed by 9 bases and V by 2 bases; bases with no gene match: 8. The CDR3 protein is CASSLSGGRGGEQFF. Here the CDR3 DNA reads TGTGCCAGCAGTTTAAGTGGCGGGAGGGGGGGTGAGCAGTTCTTC.

The CDR3 coding sequence is TGCGCCAGCAGCCGGACAGGGTCCACAGATACGCAGTATTTT. As protein: CASSRTGSTDTQYF. The V gene is TRBV5-1, the J gene TRBJ2-3; 8 bases agree with TRBD1. The CDR3 extends over 14 amino acids. V was pared by 4 bases and J by 2 bases, with 3 bases of the junction left unmatched. CDR1 and CDR2 (germline): SGHRS, YFSETQ. Based on the CDR3 plus reference TRBV5-1 and TRBJ2-3, the full variable domain is KAGVTQTPRYLIKTRGQQVTLSCSPISGHRSVSWYQQTPGQGLQFLFEYFSETQRNKGNFPGRFSGRQFSNSRSEMNVSTLELGDSALYLCASSRTGSTDTQYFGPGTRLTVL.

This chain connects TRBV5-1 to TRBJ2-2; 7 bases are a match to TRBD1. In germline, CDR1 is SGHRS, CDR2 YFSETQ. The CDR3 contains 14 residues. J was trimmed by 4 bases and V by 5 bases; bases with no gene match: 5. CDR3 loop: CASRRDSPTGELFF. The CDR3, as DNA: TGCGCCAGCAGAAGGGACAGTCCCACCGGGGAGCTGTTTTTT.

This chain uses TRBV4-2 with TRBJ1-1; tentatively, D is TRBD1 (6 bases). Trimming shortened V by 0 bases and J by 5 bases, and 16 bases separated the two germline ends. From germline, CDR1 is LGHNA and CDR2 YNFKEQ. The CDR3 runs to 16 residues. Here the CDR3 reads CASSQENRVRMTEAFF. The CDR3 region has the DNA TGTGCCAGCAGCCAAGAGAACAGGGTGAGGATGACTGAAGCTTTCTTT.

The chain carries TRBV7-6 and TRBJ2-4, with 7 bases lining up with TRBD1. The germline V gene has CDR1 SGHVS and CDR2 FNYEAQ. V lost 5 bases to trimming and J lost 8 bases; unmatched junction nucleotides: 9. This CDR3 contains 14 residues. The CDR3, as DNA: TGTGCCAGCAGCCTTCAAACAGGGGAAGACATTCAGTACTTC. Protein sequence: CASSLQTGEDIQYF.

The CDR3 DNA follows: TGTGCCAGCAGTGGGGACAGGTACGAGCAGTACTTC. Translated: CASSGDRYEQYF. The rearrangement uses TRBV2 and TRBJ2-7; TRBD1 agrees at 8 bases. Germline V CDR1 and CDR2: SNHLY, FYNNEI. This CDR3 region has 12 residues. V was pared by 4 bases and J by 4 bases, with 0 bases of the junction left unmatched.

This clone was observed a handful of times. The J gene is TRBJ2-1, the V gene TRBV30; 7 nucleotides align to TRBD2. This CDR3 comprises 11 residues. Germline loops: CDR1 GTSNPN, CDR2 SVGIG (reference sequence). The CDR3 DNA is TGTGCGCTTCACGAGAGCGGGAAGGAGTTCTTC. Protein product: CALHESGKEFF.

DNA of the CDR3: TGTGCCAGCAGTTACTCAGGGGGCTTCACTGAAGCTTTCTTT. Encoded protein: CASSYSGGFTEAFF. The chain is built from TRBV6-6 and TRBJ1-1; 7 bases fit TRBD1. This CDR3 has 14 amino acids. V dropped 0 bases and J dropped 4; count of bases not matched to a gene: 2. Germline CDR1 and CDR2: MNHNY and SVGAGI (reference sequence).

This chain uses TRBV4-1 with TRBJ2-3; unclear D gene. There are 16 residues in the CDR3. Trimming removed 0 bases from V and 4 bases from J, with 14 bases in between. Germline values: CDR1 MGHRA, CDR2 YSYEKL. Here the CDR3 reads CASSQDGQSGSDTQYF. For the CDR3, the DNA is TGCGCCAGCAGCCAAGATGGGCAGTCCGGATCAGATACGCAGTATTTT.

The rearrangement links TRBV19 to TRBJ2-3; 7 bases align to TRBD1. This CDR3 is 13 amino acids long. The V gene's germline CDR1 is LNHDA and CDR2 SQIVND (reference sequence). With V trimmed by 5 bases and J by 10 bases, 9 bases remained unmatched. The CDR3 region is CASSPRTGLPQYF. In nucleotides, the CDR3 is TGTGCCAGTAGTCCCCGGACAGGACTTCCGCAGTATTTT.

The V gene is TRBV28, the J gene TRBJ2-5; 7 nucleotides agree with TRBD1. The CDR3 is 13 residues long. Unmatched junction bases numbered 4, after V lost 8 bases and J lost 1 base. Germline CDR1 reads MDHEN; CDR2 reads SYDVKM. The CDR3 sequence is CASVRQGQETQYF. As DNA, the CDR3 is TGTGCCAGCGTCAGACAGGGCCAAGAGACCCAGTACTTC. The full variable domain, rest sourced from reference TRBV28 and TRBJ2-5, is DVKVTQSSRYLVKRTGEKVFLECVQDMDHENMFWYRQDPGLGLRLIYFSYDVKMKEKGDIPEGYSVSREKKERFSLILESASTNQTSMYLCASVRQGQETQYFGPGTRLLVL.

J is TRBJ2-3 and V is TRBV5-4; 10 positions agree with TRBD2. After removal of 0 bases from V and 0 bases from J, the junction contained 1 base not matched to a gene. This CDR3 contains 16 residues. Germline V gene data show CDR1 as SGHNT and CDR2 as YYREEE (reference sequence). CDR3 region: CASSLELAGSTDTQYF. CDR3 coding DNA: TGTGCCAGCAGCTTGGAACTAGCGGGGAGCACAGATACGCAGTATTTT. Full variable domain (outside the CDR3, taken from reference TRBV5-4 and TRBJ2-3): ETGVTQSPTHLIKTRGQQVTLRCSSQSGHNTVSWYQQALGQGPQFIFQYYREEENGRGNFPPRFSGLQFPNYSSELNVNALELDDSALYLCASSLELAGSTDTQYFGPGTRLTVL.